The sequence of this TCR beta chain was determined in a study of CD8+CD57+ T cells in acquired aplastic anemia. The TCR beta profiling, which covered VDJ combination and CDR3 sequence, was carried out using genomic DNA as the template. MiXCR was run by TCRdb on the reads, yielding one entry per CDR3 protein. The data contain about 200,000 distinct CDR3 sequences, less than 75% of them singletons. There are 15 residues in the CDR3. After removal of 5 bases from V and 8 bases from J, the junction contained 9 bases not matched to a gene. The germline CDR1 and CDR2 sequences are SGHTA and FQGNSA. Flow cytometry had shown expanded CD8+CD57+ cells in the patients chosen for sequencing.

The receptor's source is a human donor with aplastic anemia. What was sequenced was sorted CD4+, CD8+, or CD8+CD57+ T cells (not recorded which) from PBMCs. The rearrangement uses TRBV7-2 and TRBJ1-6; the match to TRBD1 covers 7 bases. DNA of the CDR3: TGTGCCAGCAGCCCCTTGACAGGGAGGGATTCACCCCTCCACTTT. Protein: CASSPLTGRDSPLHF.